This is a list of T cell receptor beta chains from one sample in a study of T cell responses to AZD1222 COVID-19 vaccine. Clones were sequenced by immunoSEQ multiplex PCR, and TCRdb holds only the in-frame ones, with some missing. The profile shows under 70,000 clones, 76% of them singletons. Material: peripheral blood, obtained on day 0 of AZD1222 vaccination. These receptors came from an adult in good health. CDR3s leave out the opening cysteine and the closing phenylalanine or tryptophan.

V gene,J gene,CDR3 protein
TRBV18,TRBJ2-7,ASSLTDSRYEQY
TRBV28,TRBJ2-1,ASSPGGSTYNEQF
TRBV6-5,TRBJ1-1,ASGANTEAF
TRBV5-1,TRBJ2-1,ASSLGRGRGDEQF
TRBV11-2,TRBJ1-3,ASSLDPSGNTIY
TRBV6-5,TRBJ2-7,ARMTAGIEQY
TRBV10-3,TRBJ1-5,AISGGENQPQH
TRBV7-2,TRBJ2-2,ASSLTGQGVGELF
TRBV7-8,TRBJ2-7,ASSQSGGGREQY
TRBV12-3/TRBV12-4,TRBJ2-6,ASAPVGANVLT
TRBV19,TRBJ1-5,ASSTWGNGNQPQH
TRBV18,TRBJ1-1,ASSPGLWGTIGSAF
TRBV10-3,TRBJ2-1,ATRGDRGDNEQF
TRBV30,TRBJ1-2,AFAWGIDRGGYT
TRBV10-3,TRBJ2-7,AISPQTYEQY
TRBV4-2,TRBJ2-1,ASSQDDRGNEQF
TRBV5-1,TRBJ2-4,ASSLGNRAKNIQY
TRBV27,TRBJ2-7,ASRGRGEQY
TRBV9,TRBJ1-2,ASSVGGAYGYT
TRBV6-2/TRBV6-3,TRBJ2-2,ASSYGQYTGELF
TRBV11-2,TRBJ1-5,ASSSGQFNQPQH
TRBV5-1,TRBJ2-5,ASSFGLLEDETQY
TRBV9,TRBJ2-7,ASSVGDSTYEQY
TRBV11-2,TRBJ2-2,ASRISGARPGELF
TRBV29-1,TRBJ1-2,SVEAAGQHGYT
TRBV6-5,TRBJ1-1,ASSYSSGGGTEAF
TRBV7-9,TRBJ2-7,ASSLRQGRGYEQY
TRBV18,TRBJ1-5,ASSPNPGQGANQPQH
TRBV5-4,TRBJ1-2,ASSLGGQGVYGYT
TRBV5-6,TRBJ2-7,ASSLWFDIYEQY
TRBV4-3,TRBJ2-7,ASSQDLGFREQY
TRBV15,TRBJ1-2,ATSLRSGANYGYT
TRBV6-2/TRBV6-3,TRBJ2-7,ASSYFGDEQY